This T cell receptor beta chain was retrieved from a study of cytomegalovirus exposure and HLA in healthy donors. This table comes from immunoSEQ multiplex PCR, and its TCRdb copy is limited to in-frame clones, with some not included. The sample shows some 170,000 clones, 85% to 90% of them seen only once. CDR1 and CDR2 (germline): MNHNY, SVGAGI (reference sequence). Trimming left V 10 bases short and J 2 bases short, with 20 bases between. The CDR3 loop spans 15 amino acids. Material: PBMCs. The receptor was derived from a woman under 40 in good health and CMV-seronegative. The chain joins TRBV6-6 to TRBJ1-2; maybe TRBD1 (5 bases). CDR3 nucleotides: TGTGCCACCTTCGGGGGAAACAGCTTGAACTATGGCTACACCTTC. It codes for CATFGGNSLNYGYTF.